This TCR beta chain was sequenced for a study of identical twins. Study-wide findings and caveats: Out-of-frame beta sequences exhibited a weaker degree of excess twin sharing. For out-of-frame alpha sequences shared by twins, low generation probability was in excess.

TCRdb used MiXCR to reprocess the 5' RACE reads, holding one entry per CDR3 protein. The data show some 240,000 distinct CDR3 sequences, around 8% seen once. As to this clonotype: Its matching antigen is unknown.

Germline V gene data show CDR1 as ENHRY and CDR2 as SYGVKD. V lost 2 bases to trimming and J lost 7 bases, with 9 bases between them. The CDR3 is made up of 13 amino acids. Healthy Caucasians made up all donors. This sample was shared with a second study, whose subject was yellow fever vaccine responses in identical twins. This second report adds: Twins' T cell vaccine responses reportedly looked partly convergent, partly personalized.

This clonotype was obtained from a woman between 18 and 29 years old in good health. The sample comprised CD8+ T cells sorted from blood. J is TRBJ2-1 and V is TRBV10-3, with a tentative D call TRBD1 (5 bases). DNA for the CDR3: TGTGCCATCAGTGAGGGGGCTGGAAATGAGCAGTTCTTC. Translated, it gives CAISEGAGNEQFF.